A selection of T cell receptor beta chains follows, all from one sample in a study of blood T cells in healthy people across ages. Via MiXCR, TCRdb re-called the 5' RACE reads, giving one row per CDR3 protein. The data hold 850,000 to 950,000 distinct CDR3 sequences, with about 28% observed a single time. Sequenced material: blood. Receptor source: an elderly woman in good health. Both conserved end residues are part of each CDR3. The D gene is left open where the match is weak. The size field is filled for only some rows; it gives once, few, many or a size class.

V	D	J	length	size	CDR3	DNA
TRBV27	-	TRBJ1-6	17	many	CASSSAQAISYNSPLHF	TGTGCCAGCAGTTCGGCACAGGCCATTTCCTATAATTCACCCCTCCACTTT
TRBV24-1	TRBD2	TRBJ2-1	15	many	CATSDLGGGRDEQFF	TGTGCCACCAGTGATTTGGGCGGGGGGCGGGATGAGCAGTTCTTC
TRBV7-2	-	TRBJ2-1	16	many	CASSLAGVSSYNEQFF	TGTGCCAGCAGCTTGGCCGGGGTGAGCTCCTACAATGAGCAGTTCTTC
TRBV10-1	-	TRBJ1-1	14	few	CASSEGQGIAEAFF	TGCGCCAGCAGTGAAGGGCAGGGGATTGCTGAAGCTTTCTTT
TRBV20-1	TRBD1	TRBJ2-3	14	-	CSVTDRVSNQPQYF	TGCAGTGTTACGGACAGGGTTAGCAATCAGCCCCAGTATTTT
TRBV21-1	-	TRBJ1-1	13	-	CASSNGDRTEAFF	TGTGCCAGCAGCAATGGCGACAGGACTGAAGCTTTCTTT
TRBV14	-	TRBJ1-2	13	many	CASSRGVDYGYTF	TGTGCCAGCAGCCGTGGGGTTGACTATGGCTACACCTTC
TRBV5-1	-	TRBJ1-2	15	-	CASSLAAATNYGYTF	TGCGCCAGCAGCTTGGCGGCTGCCACTAACTATGGCTACACCTTC
TRBV20-1	-	TRBJ2-3	13	few	CSAAGSLLDTQYF	TGCAGTGCCGCGGGTTCGCTGTTAGATACGCAGTATTTT
TRBV13	TRBD2	TRBJ2-3	11	few	CASSEGRAQYF	TGTGCCAGCAGCGAGGGGAGGGCGCAGTATTTT
TRBV20-1	TRBD2	TRBJ2-1	15	-	CSARVGLAGYNEQFF	TGCAGTGCTAGAGTTGGCCTAGCGGGGTACAATGAGCAGTTCTTC
TRBV6-5	-	TRBJ2-3	16	many	CASSYSGGKGTDTQYF	TGTGCCAGCAGTTACTCTGGGGGAAAAGGAACAGATACGCAGTATTTT
TRBV6-6	TRBD2	TRBJ2-3	15	few	CASSLSGGKRDTQYF	TGTGCCAGCAGTCTTAGCGGGGGTAAAAGAGATACGCAGTATTTT
TRBV5-1	-	TRBJ2-2	14	few	CASRTSGLAGELFF	TGCGCCAGCCGAACCTCAGGGCTAGCCGGGGAGCTGTTTTTT
TRBV20-1	-	TRBJ2-1	13	-	CSCNRVPYNEQFF	TGCAGTTGCAACAGGGTCCCCTACAATGAGCAGTTCTTC
TRBV29-1	-	TRBJ1-1	14	-	CSVESPGPSTEAFF	TGCAGCGTTGAATCCCCAGGGCCCAGCACTGAAGCTTTCTTT
TRBV10-1	-	TRBJ1-1	15	-	CASSESGHSNTEAFF	TGCGCCAGCAGTGAGTCGGGGCATTCGAACACTGAAGCTTTCTTT
TRBV11-2	TRBD1	TRBJ1-5	21	-	CASSSTPRGDRGNYSNQPQHF	TGTGCCAGCAGCTCGACACCTCGGGGGGACAGGGGGAACTATAGCAATCAGCCCCAGCATTTT
TRBV9	-	TRBJ1-2	15	many	CASSVGGLTNYGYTF	TGTGCCAGCAGCGTAGGGGGGCTAACTAACTATGGCTACACCTTC
TRBV7-9	TRBD1	TRBJ2-5	15	many	CASSGMGTGRETQYF	TGTGCCAGCAGCGGAATGGGGACAGGGAGGGAGACCCAGTACTTC
TRBV7-2	-	TRBJ1-2	15	many	CASSDPGASNYGYTF	TGTGCCAGCAGCGACCCCGGGGCCTCTAACTATGGCTACACCTTC
TRBV25-1	TRBD1	TRBJ2-7	15	few	CASSELGQGRYEQYF	TGTGCCAGCAGTGAACTTGGACAGGGACGCTACGAGCAGTACTTC
TRBV11-2	TRBD1	TRBJ1-4	17	few	CASSLTQDRVRREKLFF	TGTGCCAGCAGCTTAACACAGGACAGGGTTCGTCGTGAAAAACTGTTTTTT
TRBV15	TRBD2	TRBJ2-3	18	-	CAASRKTSGGTGTDTQYF	TGTGCCGCCAGTAGAAAGACTAGCGGGGGCACCGGGACAGATACGCAGTATTTT
TRBV9	TRBD1	TRBJ2-7	15	many	CASSRTGGDTYEQYF	TGTGCCAGCAGCAGGACAGGGGGCGATACCTACGAGCAGTACTTC
TRBV2	TRBD2	TRBJ2-2	15	-	CASSYRDYNTGELFF	TGTGCCAGCAGTTACCGGGACTACAACACCGGGGAGCTGTTTTTT
TRBV12-3/TRBV12-4	-	TRBJ1-2	13	many	CASRLSGTYGYTF	TGTGCCAGCAGACTCTCGGGAACCTATGGCTACACCTTC
TRBV20-1	TRBD2	TRBJ2-3	14	many	CSASRSGGTDTQYF	TGCAGTGCTAGCCGGAGCGGGGGAACAGATACGCAGTATTTT
TRBV29-1	-	TRBJ1-2	13	many	CSALKAGGYGYTF	TGCAGCGCCCTGAAGGCGGGCGGCTATGGCTACACCTTC
TRBV7-2	-	TRBJ1-2	14	many	CASSLATGSYGYTF	TGTGCCAGCAGCTTAGCCACGGGTAGCTATGGCTACACCTTC
TRBV6-2/TRBV6-3	-	TRBJ2-7	15	few	CASSRLEGGLYEQYF	TGTGCCAGCAGCCGACTAGAAGGGGGCCTCTACGAGCAGTACTTC
TRBV12-3/TRBV12-4	-	TRBJ2-3	13	-	CANSLSETDTQYF	TGTGCCAACAGTTTATCTGAAACAGATACGCAGTATTTT
TRBV11-2	TRBD1	TRBJ2-1	12	many	CASSLKGAEQFF	TGTGCCAGCAGCTTAAAGGGGGCCGAGCAGTTCTTC
TRBV20-1	-	TRBJ2-5	14	many	CSARFRRGQETQYF	TGCAGTGCTAGGTTCCGCCGGGGTCAAGAGACCCAGTACTTC
TRBV6-2/TRBV6-3	-	TRBJ1-1	13	-	CASSLQVGTEAFF	TGTGCCAGCAGTTTACAGGTGGGCACTGAAGCTTTCTTT
TRBV4-1	-	TRBJ2-1	17	many	CASSQVLGSSSYNEQFF	TGCGCCAGCAGCCAAGTCCTTGGGAGCAGCTCCTACAATGAGCAGTTCTTC
TRBV5-1	-	TRBJ2-2	15	-	CASSSLLYTGGELFF	TGCGCCAGCAGCTCCCTATTATACACGGGCGGGGAGCTGTTTTTT
TRBV6-2/TRBV6-3	-	TRBJ2-6	15	-	CASSSAEAGANVLTF	TGTGCCAGCAGTTCGGCAGAGGCTGGGGCCAACGTCCTGACTTTC
TRBV18	-	TRBJ2-5	14	few	CASSDRGQQETQYF	TGTGCCAGCTCAGACCGGGGGCAACAAGAGACCCAGTACTTC
TRBV6-6	-	TRBJ1-5	16	many	CASSYSDSNSNQPQHF	TGTGCCAGCAGTTACTCAGACTCCAATAGCAATCAGCCCCAGCATTTT
TRBV12-3/TRBV12-4	TRBD1	TRBJ2-5	15	-	CASRLTGTEKETQYF	TGTGCCAGCAGGTTAACCGGGACAGAAAAAGAGACCCAGTACTTC
TRBV20-1	-	TRBJ2-1	11	-	CSAVTRGEQFF	TGCAGTGCTGTGACTAGAGGGGAGCAGTTCTTC
TRBV20-1	-	TRBJ1-1	13	few	CSAHGSMNTEAFF	TGCAGTGCTCATGGCAGCATGAACACTGAAGCTTTCTTT
TRBV20-1	-	TRBJ1-2	13	many	CSARDRMGSGYTF	TGCAGTGCTAGAGATCGGATGGGCAGTGGCTACACCTTC
TRBV7-9	TRBD1	TRBJ2-7	16	-	CASSLAGTGGSYEQYF	TGTGCCAGCAGCTTAGCGGGGACAGGGGGCTCCTACGAGCAGTACTTC
TRBV10-3	-	TRBJ1-2	11	many	CAISDFFGYTF	TGTGCCATCAGTGACTTTTTTGGCTACACCTTC
TRBV2	TRBD2	TRBJ2-3	14	few	CASKLGLAGDTQYF	TGTGCCAGCAAGCTGGGACTAGCGGGGGATACGCAGTATTTT
TRBV12-3/TRBV12-4	TRBD1	TRBJ2-1	14	many	CASSLNSGGNEQFF	TGTGCCAGCAGTTTGAATTCAGGGGGCAATGAGCAGTTCTTC
TRBV20-1	-	TRBJ1-1	13	-	CSARDLTGSEAFF	TGCAGTGCTAGAGATCTCACGGGTAGTGAAGCTTTCTTT
TRBV20-1	-	TRBJ2-3	13	many	CSDARSSTDTQYF	TGCAGTGACGCCCGCTCTAGCACAGATACGCAGTATTTT
TRBV20-1	-	TRBJ1-6	13	-	CSARERGYSPLHF	TGCAGTGCTAGGGAAAGGGGGTATTCACCCCTCCACTTT